The T cell receptor beta chain described here comes from a study of blood T cells in healthy people across ages. After removal of 0 bases from V and 5 bases from J, the junction contained 6 bases not matched to a gene. There are 15 residues in the CDR3. Germline V gene sequence: CDR1 DFQATT, CDR2 SNEGSKA (reference sequence). A sample-barcoded 5' primer and a J-beta primer mix were used in a second PCR of roughly 7 to 12 cycles. Using its own MiXCR run on the 5' RACE reads, TCRdb lists one record per CDR3 protein. The sample has more than 700,000 distinct CDR3 sequences; about half are singletons. This clonotype was detected ten times or more.

The rearrangement uses TRBV20-1 and TRBJ2-5, with 10 bases fitting TRBD2. The sequence was obtained from a man of 80 years or more in good health. Sample: blood. In nucleotides, the CDR3 is TGCAGTGCTAGAGAGAGCGGGAGGGCCGGCGAGACCCAGTACTTC. It encodes CSARESGRAGETQYF.